This TCR beta chain was recovered during a study of T cell responses to AZD1222 COVID-19 vaccine. On the study more broadly: Analysis merged second doses at about 4 or about 12 weeks. Study results and caveats: The CD4 TCRs associated with vaccination extended across spike and predominated at 160-218 and 743-854. Targets within unmutated variant regions were reportedly found for nearly half of spike-specific TCRs. Clonal diversity may have been underestimated, and the donors were mostly white British, with more females than males.

Turning to this clone: Its antigen is as yet unknown. This CDR3 is also generated by other DNA sequences in the sample.

The repertoire was sequenced with immunoSEQ multiplex PCR; TCRdb's copy has only in-frame clones and lacks some. The table shows some 100,000 clones, with around nine tenths occurring only once. The CDR3 contains 13 residues. The ends were cut back, 3 bases at V and 5 bases at J, with 8 bases in the middle. The germline V gene encodes CDR1 KGHSH and CDR2 LQKENI. The sequenced sample was peripheral blood, obtained on day 0 of AZD1222 vaccination. This sequence joins TRBV18 and TRBJ1-5; unclear D gene. The TCR sequence derives from an adult in good health. CDR3 sequence: CASSPGTDQPQHF. CDR3 nucleotides: TGTGCCAGCTCACCCGGAACCGATCAGCCCCAGCATTTT.